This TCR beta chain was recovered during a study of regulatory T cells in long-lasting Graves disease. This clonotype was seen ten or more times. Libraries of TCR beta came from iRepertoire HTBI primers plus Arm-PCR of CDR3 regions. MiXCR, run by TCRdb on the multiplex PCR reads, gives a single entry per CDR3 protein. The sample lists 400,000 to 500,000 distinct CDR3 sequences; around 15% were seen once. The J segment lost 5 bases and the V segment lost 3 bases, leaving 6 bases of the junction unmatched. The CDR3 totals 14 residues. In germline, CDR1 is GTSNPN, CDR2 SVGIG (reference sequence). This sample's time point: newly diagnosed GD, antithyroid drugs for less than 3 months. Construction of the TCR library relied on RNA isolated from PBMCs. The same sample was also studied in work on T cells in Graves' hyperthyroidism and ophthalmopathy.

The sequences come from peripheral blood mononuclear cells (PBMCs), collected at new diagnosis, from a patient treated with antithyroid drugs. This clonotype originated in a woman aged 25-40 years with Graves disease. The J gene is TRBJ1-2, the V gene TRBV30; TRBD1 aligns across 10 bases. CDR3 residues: CAWSLTGGLYGYTF. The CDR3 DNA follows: TGTGCCTGGAGCCTGACAGGGGGCCTTTATGGCTACACCTTC.